This passage covers 27 T cell receptor beta chains from one sample sequenced in a study of blood T cells in healthy people across ages. A sample-barcoded 5' primer and a J-beta primer mix were used in a second PCR of roughly 6 to 11 cycles. MiXCR, run by TCRdb on the 5' RACE reads, gives a single entry per CDR3 protein. This table has about 780,000 distinct CDR3 sequences, around 24% appearing once. The same sample was also studied in work on T cells of mothers and their children.

Material: blood. All receptors come from a boy aged 5-17 years in good health.

This clonotype was seen a few times. This chain uses TRBV2 with TRBJ2-5; D remains unclear. The germline V and J ends were trimmed by 5 bases and 3 bases, with 16 bases remaining between them. The CDR3 is 15 amino acids. Germline V lookup: CDR1 SNHLY, CDR2 FYNNEI. Here the CDR3 DNA reads TGTGCCAGCAGTTTTCGAAGAGCTGGGGAAGAGACCCAGTACTTC. Translating it yields CASSFRRAGEETQYF. The full variable domain, its missing parts supplied by reference TRBV2 and TRBJ2-5, is EPEVTQTPSHQVTQMGQEVILRCVPISNHLYFYWYRQILGQKVEFLVSFYNNEISEKSEIFDDQFSVERPDGSNFTLKIRSTKLEDSAMYFCASSFRRAGEETQYFGPGTRLLVL.

J is TRBJ2-1 and V is TRBV10-3; tentatively, D is TRBD1 (6 bases). The V end was cut by 2 bases, the J end by 6 bases, with 8 bases between. The CDR3 runs 13 residues. Germline V gene sequence: CDR1 ENHRY, CDR2 SYGVKD. CDR3: CAISERDTNEQFF. The DNA for the CDR3 is TGTGCCATCAGTGAGAGGGACACCAATGAGCAGTTCTTC.

This clonotype has just one count. At one of its ends the junction is not consistent with the germline gene, which may arise from a read error. The chain recombines TRBV6-5 with TRBJ1-2, with 8 bases that match TRBD1. CDR3 length: 16 residues. Germline CDR1 MNHEY, CDR2 SVGAGI. The CDR3, as DNA: TGTGCCAGCAGCAATACAAGGGCAGGGGGCTCCTATGACTACACCTTC. It codes for CASSNTRAGGSYDYTF.

The chain is built from TRBV12-3 or TRBV12-4 and TRBJ2-1; TRBD2 is a possible D gene (5 bases). The J call is doubtful: the DNA matches TRBJ2-5 better. The CDR3 length is 14 residues. CDR3 region: CASSLVTLVGTQYF. CDR3 coding DNA: TGTGCCAGCAGTTTAGTCACACTAGTGGGGACCCAGTACTTC.

Concerning this clonotype itself: Germline is not matched at one junction end, which may reflect a read error. The chain combines TRBV10-3 with TRBJ2-7; D perhaps matches TRBD1 (6 bases). Germline CDR1 is ENHRY and CDR2 is SYGVKD. The CDR3 length is 13 residues. CDR3 bases: TGTGCCACCAGTGAGTCAGGGGCCCACGAGCAGTACTTC. This sequence encodes CATSESGAHEQYF.

The V and J genes are TRBV6-1 and TRBJ2-5, with a weak D call TRBD1 (6 bases). The tail of the sequence fits TRBJ2-7 better, so the J call may be wrong. The CDR3 covers 15 residues. The germline V gene encodes CDR1 MNHNS and CDR2 SASEGT. CDR3 DNA sequence: TGTGCCAGCAGTGAAGGGACAGCCGACCTCTACGAGCAGTACTTC. Its translation: CASSEGTADLYEQYF.

The table lists this clonotype with a few counts. The chain uses TRBV6-5 and TRBJ2-1; D is perhaps TRBD1 (5 bases). V lost 7 bases and J 1 base, leaving 11 bases between the germline ends. In germline, CDR1 is MNHEY, CDR2 SVGAGI. CDR3 size: 14 residues. CDR3 amino acids: CASTRDRSYNEQFF. In DNA, the CDR3 is TGTGCCAGCACTAGAGACAGATCCTACAATGAGCAGTTCTTC.

The DNA of the CDR3 is TGTGCCAGCAGTTACTTTGGACAGGGTAACACAGATACGCAGTATTTT. Translating it yields CASSYFGQGNTDTQYF. V and J are TRBV6-5 and TRBJ2-3; TRBD1 agrees at 8 bases. CDR3 length: 16 amino acids. Germline CDR1 reads MNHEY; CDR2 reads SVGAGI. V shed 1 base and J 2 bases; nucleotides not matched to a gene: 5.

This clonotype showed up many times. The J gene is TRBJ2-5, the V gene TRBV5-5; tentatively, D is TRBD2 (5 bases). The germline V gene has CDR1 SGHKS and CDR2 YYEKEE (reference sequence). This CDR3 has 13 residues. The V and J ends lost 4 bases and 1 base respectively, with 8 bases between them. Written as DNA, the CDR3 is TGTGCCAGCAGCATTGGACTCCAAGAGACCCAGTACTTC. Its protein product is CASSIGLQETQYF.

In this sample, this clonotype turned up a few times. The genes are TRBV7-9 and TRBJ2-2; no clear D. The V gene's germline CDR1 is SEHNR and CDR2 FQNEAQ (reference sequence). Trimming removed 2 bases at V and 0 bases at J, with 10 bases between. This CDR3 is 16 amino acids long. CDR3 in DNA: TGTGCCAGCAGCTTACCGGCCAGGACGAACACCGGGGAGCTGTTTTTT. Translation gives CASSLPARTNTGELFF.

The V and J genes are TRBV11-1 and TRBJ2-3, with TRBD2 matching over 7 bases. V shed 1 base and J 1 base; nucleotides not matched to a gene: 5. Looked up from germline, CDR1 is SGHAT and CDR2 is FQDESV (reference sequence). The CDR3 is 16 residues long. In DNA, the CDR3 is TGTGCCAGCAGCTTAGGAGGGGAGGGGCGCACAGATACGCAGTATTTT. Its protein product is CASSLGGEGRTDTQYF.

CDR3 loop: CSARDGFGPTQTMAFF. The CDR3 DNA follows: TGCAGTGCTAGAGATGGTTTCGGACCGACACAAACGATGGCTTTCTTT. The chain joins TRBV20-1 to TRBJ1-1; no clear D gene. Per germline, CDR1 DFQATT and CDR2 SNEGSKA (reference sequence). The CDR3 is 16 residues long. Trimming cost V 0 bases and J 11 bases, with 25 bases left between them.

V usage is TRBV5-1 and J usage is TRBJ2-1; a weak D match, TRBD2 (7 bases). The CDR3 has 17 amino acids. Germline assignment: CDR1 SGHRS and CDR2 YFSETQ. Trimming removed 0 bases from V and 3 bases from J, with 16 bases in between. In DNA, the CDR3 is TGCGCCAGCAGCTTGGCAAACGGGGGGCTCTTCTACAATGAGCAGTTCTTC. It specifies CASSLANGGLFYNEQFF.

The chain joins TRBV20-1 to TRBJ1-1; D is uncertain. CDR3 size: 13 residues. V was trimmed by 1 base and J by 1 base, leaving 7 bases between them. Germline V gene sequence: CDR1 DFQATT, CDR2 SNEGSKA (reference sequence). CDR3 sequence: CSARAAGNTEAFF. The CDR3 DNA sequence: TGCAGTGCTAGAGCTGCAGGGAACACTGAAGCTTTCTTT.

This clonotype came up a few times. V usage is TRBV29-1 and J usage is TRBJ2-5; the match to TRBD1 covers 8 bases. The J call is doubtful: the DNA matches TRBJ2-7 better. The CDR3 is made up of 17 amino acids. In germline, CDR1 is SQVTM, CDR2 ANQGSEA. CDR3 bases: TGCAGCGCATCGAAAGGATTAGGACAGGGAGCCTCCTACGAGCAGTACTTC. Encoded protein: CSASKGLGQGASYEQYF.

The rearrangement joins TRBV11-2 to TRBJ1-4, with a possible D match to TRBD1 (5 bases). CDR3 length equals 15 residues. Germline loops: CDR1 SGHAT, CDR2 FQNNGV. V gave up 6 bases and J gave up 3 bases, with 14 bases separating them. CDR3 DNA sequence: TGTGCCAGCAGTGGCTTTGGGGCCGCTAATGAAAAACTGTTTTTT. Translating gives CASSGFGAANEKLFF.

In nucleotides, the CDR3 is TGTGCCAGCAGAGGGCTGGGGGGCTTCACCTACGAGCAGTACTTC. It encodes CASRGLGGFTYEQYF. This chain joins TRBV6-5 and TRBJ2-7; either TRBD1 or TRBD2 may fit D (6 bases each). The germline V gene encodes CDR1 MNHEY and CDR2 SVGAGI. The CDR3 is 15 residues long. V was cut by 6 bases and J by 2 bases, with 17 bases left in between.

The chain links TRBV6-1 to TRBJ1-4; D gene ambiguous. The germline V gene has CDR1 MNHNS and CDR2 SASEGT. The ends were cut back, 2 bases at V and 8 bases at J, with 15 bases in the middle. There are 15 residues in the CDR3. CDR3 in amino acids: CASSEFYPKWEKLFF. The DNA of the CDR3 is TGTGCCAGCAGTGAATTTTACCCAAAGTGGGAAAAACTGTTTTTT.

In its sample, this clonotype was seen a few times. This chain connects TRBV9 to TRBJ2-5; maybe TRBD1 (6 bases). The end of the DNA aligns better with TRBJ2-7, so the J call may be wrong. CDR1 is SGDLS and CDR2 is YYNGEE in the germline V gene. CDR3 size: 16 residues. The CDR3 sequence is CASSGGGVGAHYEQYF. Here the CDR3 DNA reads TGTGCCAGCAGCGGTGGGGGTGTGGGGGCACACTACGAGCAGTACTTC.

V usage is TRBV5-1 and J usage is TRBJ1-6; maybe TRBD1 (6 bases). The CDR3 contains 16 residues. With 1 base removed from V and 9 bases from J, the gap between germline ends came to 17 bases. Germline CDR1 is SGHRS and CDR2 is YFSETQ. The DNA for the CDR3 is TGCGCCAGCAGCTTGCTCGACCTCCGAGGGGGTTCACCCCTCCACTTT. It codes for CASSLLDLRGGSPLHF. Together with reference TRBV5-1 and TRBJ1-6, the CDR3 gives the full variable domain: KAGVTQTPRYLIKTRGQQVTLSCSPISGHRSVSWYQQTPGQGLQFLFEYFSETQRNKGNFPGRFSGRQFSNSRSEMNVSTLELGDSALYLCASSLLDLRGGSPLHFGNGTRLTVT.

The table lists this clonotype with a few counts. The rearrangement joins TRBV15 to TRBJ1-3, with TRBD1 matching over 7 bases. In germline, CDR1 is LNHNV, CDR2 YYDKDF (reference sequence). This CDR3 contains 16 residues. The V segment lost 1 base and the J segment 4 bases; nucleotides outside the gene matches: 7. CDR3 bases: TGTGCCACCAGCAGAGGTGGGACAGCCGGGGGAAACACCATATATTTT. It codes for CATSRGGTAGGNTIYF.

The chain joins TRBV20-1 to TRBJ2-5, with 12 bases that match TRBD2. The junction had 11 bases not matched to a gene; V was cut back by 3 bases and J by 6 bases. Germline loops: CDR1 DFQATT, CDR2 SNEGSKA (reference sequence). CDR3 length: 16 residues. The CDR3 sequence: CSASGLAGGPSKTQYF. For the CDR3, the DNA is TGCAGTGCTAGTGGTCTAGCGGGGGGGCCCTCGAAGACCCAGTACTTC.

This clonotype was seen a handful of times. The genes are TRBV20-1 and TRBJ2-5; D remains unclear. V shed 0 bases and J shed 4 bases, with 12 bases lying between them. Germline values: CDR1 DFQATT, CDR2 SNEGSKA (reference sequence). CDR3 length equals 14 residues. CDR3: CSARDAAPGETQYF. The CDR3 DNA is TGCAGTGCTAGAGATGCGGCCCCGGGAGAGACCCAGTACTTC.

In regard to this clonotype: Mismatch with germline at one junction end may stem from a read error. The chain combines TRBV20-1 with TRBJ2-7, with 9 bases aligning to TRBD1. The CDR3 sequence is 16 residues long. Germline V gene sequence: CDR1 DFQATT, CDR2 SNEGSKA (reference sequence). The CDR3 loop is CSASGGTGSTAYERYF. CDR3 DNA sequence: TGCAGTGCCTCTGGAGGGACAGGGTCCACGGCCTACGAGCGGTACTTC.

Only a few counts were recorded for this clonotype. This rearrangement joins TRBV27 to TRBJ2-2, with no clear D. The CDR3 runs to 15 residues. Between the trimmed V and J ends, which lost 3 bases and 1 base, there was a span of 9 bases. Germline V gene sequence: CDR1 MNHEY, CDR2 SMNVEV (reference sequence). The CDR3 is CASSFVRENTGELFF. DNA for the CDR3: TGTGCCAGCAGTTTCGTCCGCGAGAACACCGGGGAGCTGTTTTTT.

This chain joins TRBV7-8 and TRBJ2-7; 10 nucleotides match TRBD1. There are 16 residues in the CDR3. From germline, CDR1 is SGHVS and CDR2 FQNEAQ. Losses at the gene ends were 3 bases for V and 3 bases for J; bases not matched to a gene: 8. The CDR3 loop reads CASSFGGDRGYYEQYF. For the CDR3, the DNA is TGTGCCAGCAGCTTCGGGGGGGACAGGGGATACTACGAGCAGTACTTC.

Comments on this clonotype: Relative to the germline gene, one junction end is altered; a read error may explain this. This chain's CDR3 is CARSQEKQGEGSYEQYF. The CDR3 DNA follows: TGCGCCCGCAGCCAAGAAAAGCAAGGGGAGGGCTCCTACGAGCAGTACTTC. The rearrangement uses TRBV4-1 and TRBJ2-5, with 7 bases identical to TRBD2. The assigned J gene may be wrong: the sequence end matches TRBJ2-7 better. Germline V gene sequence: CDR1 MGHRA, CDR2 YSYEKL. CDR3 length: 17 residues.